This T cell receptor (beta chain) was captured by sequencing in a study of blood T cell repertoires in COVID-19. Participants, roughly 18 to 89 years old, spanned about 26 US areas. Participant-given clinical history determined each cohort assignment. Per the original methods: Amplification from reference gene primers served as the basis for estimated nucleated cell counts. Measured with immunoSEQ multiplex PCR; TCRdb has only the in-frame clones, and not every one. V, J and clone size are taken as reported in that table, and D and trimming were inferred from the DNA itself. Among approximately 300,000 clones listed, nearly 90% were seen once. In germline, CDR1 is MDHEN, CDR2 SYDVKM. The CDR3 has 11 amino acids.

The chain employs TRBV28 and TRBJ1-2, with 7 bases aligning to TRBD1. Sequencing was carried out using PBMCs or T cells enriched from blood (not recorded which). This TCR was sampled from a woman aged 18 to 35 with acute COVID-19. The CDR3 is CATRGFYGYTF. CDR3 bases: TGTGCTACCAGGGGGTTCTATGGCTACACCTTC.